This is a list of T cell receptor beta chains from one sample in a study of control samples from healthy donors and cancer patients. TCRdb's copy holds only in-frame clones and misses some; the assay was immunoSEQ multiplex PCR. Here the sample spans about 100,000 clones, roughly 87% being singletons. The sample comprised blood. These receptors were obtained from a woman aged 45-59 years in good health. The CDR3 runs from the conserved cysteine through the conserved F or W.

v_call	j_call	cdr3_aa
TRBV29-1	TRBJ1-2	CSVGPGGGPLDGYTF
TRBV5-6	TRBJ2-4	CASSLNGAGRNIQYF
TRBV9	TRBJ2-3	CASSVVAGITDTQYF
TRBV30	TRBJ1-1	CAAQTVSGAEAFF
TRBV6-5	TRBJ1-3	CASRSFDRLNTIYF
TRBV27	TRBJ2-5	CASSTPGSGGGETQYF
TRBV7-2	TRBJ1-5	CASSSGQGLQPQHF
TRBV7-9	TRBJ1-1	CASSLVGLMNTEAFF
TRBV5-6	TRBJ1-6	CASSLQGVHSPLHF
TRBV2	TRBJ1-2	CASSEQGGYGYTF
TRBV27	TRBJ2-7	CASSLTGGGFNEQYF
TRBV15	TRBJ2-2	CATSRDRASSTGELFF
TRBV5-1	TRBJ2-1	CASSPLAGIYNEQFF
TRBV6-5	TRBJ2-5	CASSPTNSQYF
TRBV7-3	TRBJ2-2	CASSSGTANTGELFF
TRBV7-2	TRBJ2-4	CASSESGSGKNIQYF
TRBV7-9	TRBJ2-5	CASSHPGQPETQYF
TRBV7-9	TRBJ2-5	CASSSPLLGRGADPETQYF
TRBV5-1	TRBJ2-6	CASSSLAGGLSGANVLTF
TRBV7-2	TRBJ1-1	CASSLTQGNTEAFF
TRBV3-1/TRBV3-2	TRBJ1-4	CASSRFQGSREKLFF
TRBV20-1	TRBJ1-6	CSASPPNSPLHF
TRBV11-2	TRBJ2-7	CASSLPWVSYEQYF
TRBV24-1	TRBJ2-1	CATSDMGGNNEQFF